This T cell receptor beta chain was recovered during a study of blood T cells in healthy people across ages. Per the germline V gene, CDR1 is MNHEY and CDR2 is SVGAGI. The CDR3 contains 15 residues. J was trimmed by 1 base and V by 2 bases; bases with no gene match: 5. General study points: As naive T cell percentage varied, TCR beta diversity correlated strongly with it. A roughly linear age-dependent decrease characterized TCR beta diversity per million T cells.

On this clonotype itself: The antigen is unknown.

Alongside a J-beta primer mix, a sample-barcoded 5' primer served in a second PCR lasting about 7 to 11 cycles. Each cDNA molecule, via a template-switch adaptor with 12 random nucleotides, was tagged. MiXCR, applied by TCRdb to the 5' RACE reads, yields one record per CDR3 protein. Found here are about 720,000 distinct CDR3 sequences, around a fifth of them singletons; the top ten hold around 22%. The chain is built from TRBV6-5 and TRBJ2-7, with 7 bases identical to TRBD2. The TCR originated in a man between 65 and 80 years old in good health. Material for sequencing was blood. The CDR3 coding sequence is TGTGCCAGCAGTTACGGGAGGGGTTCATCCTACGAGCAGTACTTC. Translated: CASSYGRGSSYEQYF.